This is a list of T cell receptor beta chains from one sample in a study of T-cell memory formation after mild COVID-19. TCRdb independently ran MiXCR on the 5' RACE reads; one entry per CDR3 protein. The profile shows 250,000 or so distinct CDR3 sequences, roughly 18% of them singletons. The specimen was PBMCs or a T cell subset sorted from them (not recorded which). The receptor set was obtained from a man aged 18 to 30 who had mild COVID-19 (a few samples of this study predate the infection). Cell type and time point are not known. Both conserved end residues are part of each CDR3. A D gene is named only where the DNA matches it firmly. Rows may omit the clone size; those that give it use once, few, many or a size class.

d_call j_call clone_size v_call cdr3_length cdr3_aa cdr3_nt
NA TRBJ1-3 few TRBV5-1 16 CASSLAGGSSGNTIYF TGCGCCAGCAGCTTGGCCGGAGGGAGCTCTGGAAACACCATATATTTT
TRBD1 TRBJ2-5 few TRBV7-2 14 CASSLDGTEETQYF TGTGCCAGCAGCTTAGACGGGACAGAAGAGACCCAGTACTTC
NA TRBJ1-6 few TRBV3-1 12 CASSQGRSPLHF TGTGCCAGCAGTCAGGGACGTTCACCCCTCCACTTT
NA TRBJ1-2 NA TRBV11-2 15 CASSLDRDSPYGYTF TGTGCCAGCAGCTTAGATCGAGACTCTCCTTATGGCTACACCTTC
TRBD2 TRBJ2-7 many TRBV4-1 15 CASSQRLAGDKEQYF TGCGCCAGCAGCCAAAGACTAGCGGGGGATAAAGAGCAGTACTTC
NA TRBJ2-3 NA TRBV7-2 14 CASSLALATDTQYF TGTGCCAGCAGCTTAGCGCTAGCGACAGATACGCAGTATTTT
TRBD1 TRBJ1-6 NA TRBV20-1 14 CSASSGQGASPLHF TGCAGTGCTAGTTCGGGACAGGGGGCTTCACCCCTCCACTTT
NA TRBJ2-3 few TRBV10-3 15 CAASAQGGTTDTQYF TGTGCCGCCAGCGCACAGGGGGGGACCACAGATACGCAGTATTTT
TRBD1 TRBJ2-1 NA TRBV6-4 15 CASSQGQESYNEQFF TGTGCCAGCAGCCAGGGACAGGAGTCCTACAATGAGCAGTTCTTC
NA TRBJ2-6 NA TRBV7-2 19 CASRRWEERMSSGANVLTF TGTGCCAGCAGGAGATGGGAGGAACGGATGAGCTCTGGGGCCAACGTCCTGACTTTC
TRBD1 TRBJ2-3 few TRBV5-1 14 CASSRQGTPDTQYF TGCGCCAGCAGCCGACAGGGAACGCCAGATACGCAGTATTTT
TRBD1 TRBJ1-5 few TRBV5-1 14 CASSLGTGKEPQHF TGCGCCAGCAGCTTGGGGACAGGGAAGGAGCCCCAGCATTTT
NA TRBJ1-2 NA TRBV4-2 16 CASSQDGGLHYYGYTF TGTGCCAGCAGCCAAGATGGGGGCTTACACTACTATGGCTACACCTTC
NA TRBJ2-1 NA TRBV12-3/TRBV12-4 11 CASSFQNEQFF TGTGCCAGCAGTTTCCAGAATGAGCAGTTCTTC
NA TRBJ1-1 NA TRBV4-2 16 CASSQDPGGMNTEAFF TGTGCCAGCAGCCAAGATCCGGGCGGCATGAACACTGAAGCTTTCTTT